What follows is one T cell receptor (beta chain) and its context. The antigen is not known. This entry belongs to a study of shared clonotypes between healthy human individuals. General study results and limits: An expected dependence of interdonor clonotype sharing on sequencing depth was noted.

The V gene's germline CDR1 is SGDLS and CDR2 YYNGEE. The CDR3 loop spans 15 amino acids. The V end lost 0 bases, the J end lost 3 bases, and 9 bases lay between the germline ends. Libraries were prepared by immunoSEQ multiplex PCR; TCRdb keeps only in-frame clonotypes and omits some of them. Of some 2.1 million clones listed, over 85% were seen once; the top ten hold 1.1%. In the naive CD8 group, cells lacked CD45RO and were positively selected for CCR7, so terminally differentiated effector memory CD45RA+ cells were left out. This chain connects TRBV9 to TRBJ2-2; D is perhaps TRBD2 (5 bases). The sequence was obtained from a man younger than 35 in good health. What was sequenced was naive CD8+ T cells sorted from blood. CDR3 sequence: CASSVEGEDTGELFF. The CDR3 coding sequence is TGTGCCAGCAGCGTAGAGGGAGAGGACACCGGGGAGCTGTTTTTT.